Below, 22 T cell receptor beta chains from the same sample are listed, as sequenced in a study of T cell changes during pregnancy in multiple sclerosis. Method: immunoSEQ multiplex PCR; TCRdb's copy keeps in-frame clones and lacks some. In the table there are roughly 69,000 clones, approximately 91% of which are singletons. The material was peripheral blood, obtained in the third trimester of pregnancy. The receptors stem from a female donor with multiple sclerosis, enrolled in a pregnancy study.

This clone appeared once. This chain uses TRBV19 with TRBJ1-5, with D tentatively TRBD1 (5 bases). V was shortened by 3 bases and J by 2 bases, with 14 bases between the two germline ends. Germline V gene data show CDR1 as LNHDA and CDR2 as SQIVND (reference sequence). The CDR3 is 16 residues long. CDR3 coding DNA: TGTGCCAGTAGTATCGGGGAGGGGAGGCGCAATCAGCCCCAGCATTTT. As protein: CASSIGEGRRNQPQHF.

This clone showed up just once. This chain joins TRBV7-8 and TRBJ1-5; TRBD1 is a possible D gene (5 bases). The CDR3 has 18 residues. The V end lost 1 base, the J end lost 6 bases, and 22 bases lay between the germline ends. Germline-derived CDR1 and CDR2 are SGHVS and FQNEAQ. CDR3 nucleotide sequence: TGTGCCAGCAGCTTAGTGTGGAGTTGGGGGTCCGGGGGTCAGCCCCAGCATTTT. Translation: CASSLVWSWGSGGQPQHF.

The gene calls are TRBV9 and TRBJ2-7; D may be TRBD2 (6 bases). Trimming took 4 bases from V and 0 from J, leaving 14 bases between them. CDR3 length equals 15 residues. Germline V CDR1 and CDR2: SGDLS, YYNGEE. The DNA of the CDR3 is TGTGCCAGCAGCCCATCGGGGGAAAGCTCCTACGAGCAGTACTTC. This codes for CASSPSGESSYEQYF.

V gene TRBV6-1 combines with J gene TRBJ1-1; D is uncertain. This CDR3 spans 13 amino acids. V was pared by 8 bases and J by 3 bases, with 13 bases between. CDR1 MNHNS and CDR2 SASEGT come from the germline V gene. The CDR3 nucleotides are TGTGCCAGCTCGGACTTGAAGGACACTGAAGCTTTCTTT. Translated: CASSDLKDTEAFF.

V is TRBV5-1 and J is TRBJ1-2, with 7 bases lining up with TRBD1. After removal of 0 bases from V and 2 bases from J, the junction contained 1 base not matched to a gene. Germline assignment: CDR1 SGHRS and CDR2 YFSETQ. The CDR3 extends over 14 amino acids. The CDR3 is CASSLEGQNYGYTF. CDR3 DNA sequence: TGCGCCAGCAGCTTGGAGGGACAGAACTATGGCTACACCTTC. The variable domain in full, with the rest retrieved from reference TRBV5-1 and TRBJ1-2, is KAGVTQTPRYLIKTRGQQVTLSCSPISGHRSVSWYQQTPGQGLQFLFEYFSETQRNKGNFPGRFSGRQFSNSRSEMNVSTLELGDSALYLCASSLEGQNYGYTFGSGTRLTVV.

The gene calls are TRBV7-9 and TRBJ2-5; 14 positions agree with TRBD2. The CDR3 contains 18 residues. Germline loops: CDR1 SEHNR, CDR2 FQNEAQ (reference sequence). Germline trimming cut 1 base from V and 3 bases from J; bases unmatched to any gene: 7. The DNA for the CDR3 is TGTGCCAGCAGCTTAGGGACTAGCGGGGGGTTCGAGGAAGAGACCCAGTACTTC. Protein: CASSLGTSGGFEEETQYF.

The chain carries TRBV11-3 and TRBJ2-1, with D possibly TRBD1 on 6 matching bases. V lost 4 bases to trimming and J lost 4 bases, with 8 bases between them. This CDR3 has 13 amino acids. The V gene's germline CDR1 is SGHNT and CDR2 YENEEA. The DNA for the CDR3 is TGTGCCAGCAGCTCACAGGGATACAATGAGCAGTTCTTC. The encoded protein is CASSSQGYNEQFF.

The chain is built from TRBV30 and TRBJ1-5; 8 bases are shared with TRBD1. Germline V gives CDR1 GTSNPN, CDR2 SVGIG (reference sequence). Unmatched junction bases numbered 3, after V lost 5 bases and J lost 3 bases. The CDR3 contains 13 residues. The CDR3 nucleotides are TGTGCCTGGGCAGGGGGCAACAATCAGCCCCAGCATTTT. This codes for CAWAGGNNQPQHF.

The chain joins TRBV10-3 to TRBJ2-7; 7 bases fit TRBD1. The CDR3 has 14 residues. V lost 2 bases and J lost 1; bases outside the gene matches: 2. Germline CDR1 reads ENHRY; CDR2 reads SYGVKD. The CDR3 sequence is CAISEPTGSYEQYF. CDR3 in DNA: TGTGCCATCAGTGAGCCGACAGGGTCCTACGAGCAGTACTTC.

The chain links TRBV4-3 to TRBJ2-1, with D maybe TRBD2 (6 bases). The CDR3 is 18 amino acids. The V end was cut by 0 bases, the J end by 6 bases, with 21 bases between. CDR1 is LGHNA and CDR2 is YSLEER in the germline V gene. CDR3 residues: CASSQENLGGMFGNEQFF. Written as DNA, the CDR3 is TGCGCCAGCAGCCAAGAGAATCTTGGAGGGATGTTCGGCAATGAGCAGTTCTTC.

The rearrangement links TRBV5-1 to TRBJ1-2, with D perhaps TRBD1 (5 bases). The germline V gene encodes CDR1 SGHRS and CDR2 YFSETQ. CDR3 length: 14 residues. Trimming took 0 bases from V and 8 from J, leaving 14 bases between them. DNA of the CDR3: TGCGCCAGCAGCTTGGTGGGTCAGGGTGAAGGCTACACCTTC. This codes for CASSLVGQGEGYTF.

This clone was found once. The gene calls are TRBV5-6 and TRBJ2-5; D is perhaps TRBD1 (6 bases). CDR1 is SGHDT, CDR2 YYEEEE, per germline. V lost 4 bases and J lost 7, with 23 bases in between. CDR3 length: 16 residues. This CDR3 is CASSNSRARGGGTQYF. CDR3 DNA: TGTGCCAGCAGCAACTCCCGGGCCAGGGGTGGTGGGACCCAGTACTTC. The full variable domain, rest sourced from reference TRBV5-6 and TRBJ2-5, is DAGVTQSPTHLIKTRGQQVTLRCSPKSGHDTVSWYQQALGQGPQFIFQYYEEEERQRGNFPDRFSGHQFPNYSSELNVNALLLGDSALYLCASSNSRARGGGTQYFGPGTRLLVL.

The chain recombines TRBV7-8 with TRBJ1-1; weak D call: TRBD1 (5 bases). The CDR3 length is 14 residues. Germline V gene sequence: CDR1 SGHVS, CDR2 FQNEAQ. Trimming removed 3 bases at V and 11 bases at J, with 19 bases between. The CDR3: CASSFFRVTETAFF. CDR3 bases: TGTGCCAGCAGCTTTTTCAGGGTCACAGAAACGGCTTTCTTT.

The CDR3 sequence: CASSVLGQEGGYTF. CDR3 DNA: TGCGCCAGCAGCGTATTGGGACAGGAGGGAGGCTACACCTTC. The chain has TRBV10-1 and TRBJ1-2; TRBD1 agrees at 8 bases. This CDR3 is built from 14 residues. Germline-derived CDR1 and CDR2 are WNHNN and SYGVQD (reference sequence). The V and J ends lost 6 bases and 8 bases, in that order; junction bases with no gene match: 11.

The chain employs TRBV7-2 and TRBJ1-4, with D possibly being TRBD1 (6 bases). The CDR3 has 14 amino acids. Per germline, CDR1 SGHTA and CDR2 FQGNSA. V lost 3 bases, J lost 8 bases, and 13 bases lay in between. CDR3 residues: CASSLDSGTEKLFF. The CDR3 nucleotides read TGTGCCAGCAGCTTGGACAGCGGAACAGAAAAACTGTTTTTT.

In this sample, this clone turned up a few times. The chain has TRBV5-1 and TRBJ1-1, with 7 bases matching TRBD1. This CDR3 is 14 amino acids long. Unmatched junction bases numbered 5, after V lost 4 bases and J lost 2 bases. Germline V gene lookup returns CDR1 SGHRS and CDR2 YFSETQ. The CDR3 loop reads CASSHDRVNTEAFF. The CDR3 DNA reads TGCGCCAGCAGCCACGACAGGGTAAACACTGAAGCTTTCTTT.

CDR3 in DNA: TGCAGCGTTGTTTCCGGTGATCGGACCCAGTACTTC. The encoded protein is CSVVSGDRTQYF. The V and J genes are TRBV29-1 and TRBJ2-5; D unresolved. Germline CDR1 reads SQVTM; CDR2 reads ANQGSEA. V was pared by 4 bases and J by 7 bases, with 13 bases between. The CDR3 length is 12 residues.

The rearrangement uses TRBV7-3 and TRBJ2-2; D is ambiguous. Germline assignment: CDR1 SGHTA and CDR2 FQGTGA. Between the trimmed V and J ends, which lost 5 bases and 7 bases, there was a span of 8 bases. The CDR3 runs to 12 residues. Written as DNA, the CDR3 is TGTGCCAGCAGCCTCGCGAACGGGGAGCTGTTTTTT. Its translation is CASSLANGELFF.

This sequence joins TRBV5-1 and TRBJ1-1; D might be TRBD1 (5 bases). V gave up 0 bases and J gave up 4 bases, with 7 bases separating them. The CDR3 is 13 residues long. Germline values: CDR1 SGHRS, CDR2 YFSETQ. CDR3 sequence reads: CASSLDRRTEAFF. The DNA for the CDR3 is TGCGCCAGCAGCTTGGACAGGCGCACTGAAGCTTTCTTT.

This clone was counted a few times. V is TRBV5-1 and J is TRBJ1-1; TRBD1 matches at 7 bases. J lost 0 bases, V lost 0 bases, and 8 bases had no gene match. Germline CDR1 is SGHRS and CDR2 is YFSETQ. This CDR3 is 17 amino acids long. The CDR3 coding sequence is TGCGCCAGCAGCTTGGGGGGACAGTGGGGGATGAACACTGAAGCTTTCTTT. It translates to CASSLGGQWGMNTEAFF.

A single count supports this clone. This chain links TRBV7-2 with TRBJ1-4, with 10 bases lining up with TRBD1. With 6 bases clipped from V and 8 bases from J, the junction kept 9 bases outside the gene matches. From germline, CDR1 is SGHTA and CDR2 FQGNSA. This CDR3 is 15 amino acids long. The CDR3 sequence is CASSQSTGGNEKLFF. In nucleotides, the CDR3 is TGTGCCAGCAGTCAATCGACAGGGGGCAACGAAAAACTGTTTTTT.

The chain is built from TRBV6-5 and TRBJ2-1; 9 bases are shared with TRBD1. The length of the CDR3 is 15 residues. The trim removed 5 bases at V and 4 bases at J, leaving 6 bases unmatched. From germline, CDR1 is MNHEY and CDR2 SVGAGI. CDR3 loop: CASSTDGTGYNEQFF. In DNA form, the CDR3 reads TGTGCCAGCAGTACAGACGGGACAGGGTACAATGAGCAGTTCTTC.